The clone carrying this T cell receptor beta chain was seen only a few times. Its antigen remains unknown. The hyperthyroidism was newly diagnosed and had lasted under 2 months; the patients were aged 18 to 65. CDR1 and CDR2 from the germline V gene are DFQATT and SNEGSKA (reference sequence). V lost 7 bases and J lost 4; bases outside the gene matches: 8. This CDR3 comprises 15 residues. The record originates from a study of T cells in Graves' hyperthyroidism and ophthalmopathy. Points from the study as a whole: Ophthalmopathy and stable hyperthyroidism were told apart by a 13 V-J model. Among clonotypes expanded in thyroid above 0.001, most were also found in blood.

Researchers took RNA transcripts and amplified the TCR beta CDR3 regions from them. Initially, a first-round RT-PCR of the TCR CDR3 employed the HTBI primer set. TCRdb independently ran MiXCR on the multiplex PCR reads; one entry per CDR3 protein. The sample includes some 420,000 distinct CDR3 sequences, around 15% seen only once; the top ten take 5% to 6%. Sequenced: blood. The chain uses TRBV20-1 and TRBJ1-4, with 11 bases matching TRBD1. This TCR was recovered from a woman aged 18-29 years with Graves' hyperthyroidism. CDR3 sequence: CSVPRGTGGNEKLFF. The CDR3 DNA reads as TGCAGTGTACCCCGGGGGACAGGGGGTAATGAAAAACTGTTTTTT.